A single sample gave rise to the 21 T cell receptor beta chains below, sequenced in a study of blood T cells in healthy people across ages. The use of a sample-barcoded 5' primer and a J-beta primer mix characterized a second PCR of roughly 6 to 12 cycles. Via MiXCR, TCRdb re-called the 5' RACE reads, giving one row per CDR3 protein. Of about 400,000 distinct CDR3 sequences detected, approximately 51% appear once; the ten largest clones hold 51%. The material sequenced was blood. These receptors all come from a man aged 60 to 69 in good health.

A few counts support this clonotype. The chain links TRBV18 to TRBJ2-1, with 10 nucleotides matching TRBD2. Germline V lookup: CDR1 KGHSH, CDR2 LQKENI. The CDR3 is 13 amino acids. Germline trimming cut 4 bases from V and 10 bases from J; bases unmatched to any gene: 4. CDR3 coding DNA: TGTGCCAGCTCACAACTAGCGGGACAAGAGCAGTTCTTC. Translating it yields CASSQLAGQEQFF.

The J gene is TRBJ1-2, the V gene TRBV2, with a possible D match to TRBD1 (6 bases). The CDR3 has 15 amino acids. Trimming cost V 4 bases and J 4 bases, with 16 bases left between them. From germline, CDR1 is SNHLY and CDR2 FYNNEI. CDR3: CASSGPDRRVYGYTF. The CDR3 bases are TGTGCCAGCAGTGGACCCGACAGGCGCGTCTATGGCTACACCTTC.

J is TRBJ2-1 and V is TRBV13; 8 nucleotides agree with TRBD1. The CDR3 runs 16 residues. Unmatched junction bases numbered 14, after V lost 4 bases and J lost 9 bases. Germline lookup yields CDR1 PRHDT and CDR2 FYEKMQ (reference sequence). CDR3 DNA: TGTGCCAGCAGCTATCAGGGACAGGCCAGGGGGAGTGAGCAGTTCTTC. Encoded protein: CASSYQGQARGSEQFF.

This clonotype was counted only a few times. This chain connects TRBV4-2 to TRBJ2-7; possibly TRBD1 for D (7 bases). Germline CDR1 LGHNA, CDR2 YNFKEQ. This CDR3 contains 15 residues. V gave up 0 bases and J gave up 5 bases, with 14 bases separating them. The CDR3 DNA reads as TGTGCCAGCAGCCAAGATCAGGGGGAGGTGAACGAGCAGTACTTC. Translated, it gives CASSQDQGEVNEQYF.

V and J are TRBV27 and TRBJ2-3; 11 nucleotides align to TRBD1. Germline values: CDR1 MNHEY, CDR2 SMNVEV (reference sequence). CDR3 length: 15 amino acids. The ends lost 4 bases at V and 9 bases at J; junction bases unmatched: 9. CDR3 loop: CASSSPGTGGWTQYF. The CDR3 region has the DNA TGTGCCAGCAGTTCCCCCGGGACAGGGGGGTGGACGCAGTATTTT.

The V and J genes are TRBV27 and TRBJ2-2; D is uncertain. CDR3 length equals 14 residues. Germline loops: CDR1 MNHEY, CDR2 SMNVEV (reference sequence). V was clipped by 5 bases and J by 6 bases, with 13 bases between them. CDR3: CASSTPLGSGELFF. CDR3 nucleotides: TGTGCCAGCAGTACCCCACTCGGCTCCGGGGAGCTGTTTTTT.

The chain couples TRBV28 to TRBJ2-5; D ambiguous. The ends were cut back, 3 bases at V and 0 bases at J, with 11 bases in the middle. There are 15 residues in the CDR3. CDR1 and CDR2 (germline): MDHEN, SYDVKM. DNA for the CDR3: TGTGCCAGCAGTTTTGCCGCACTAAACCAAGAGACCCAGTACTTC. As protein: CASSFAALNQETQYF. The entire variable domain, with the rest obtained from reference TRBV28 and TRBJ2-5, is as follows: DVKVTQSSRYLVKRTGEKVFLECVQDMDHENMFWYRQDPGLGLRLIYFSYDVKMKEKGDIPEGYSVSREKKERFSLILESASTNQTSMYLCASSFAALNQETQYFGPGTRLLVL.

The chain carries TRBV9 and TRBJ1-3; D call uncertain. The CDR3 length is 16 residues. Deletions cut 0 bases from V and 4 bases from J, with 14 bases between. CDR1 and CDR2 (germline): SGDLS, YYNGEE. Here the CDR3 DNA reads TGTGCCAGCAGCGTAGCCCTCGACAATCCCGGAAACACCATATATTTT. Translation: CASSVALDNPGNTIYF.

The sample holds a few counts of this clonotype. The gene calls are TRBV29-1 and TRBJ2-6; 9 positions match TRBD1. The CDR3 is made up of 18 amino acids. Germline CDR1 reads SQVTM; CDR2 reads ANQGSEA. Trimming at V came to 5 bases and at J to 0 bases, leaving 11 bases not matched to a gene. The CDR3 region has the DNA TGCAGCGTTCTTCGGACAGGGGCCCTCAGCTCTGGGGCCAACGTCCTGACTTTC. The encoded protein is CSVLRTGALSSGANVLTF. The whole variable domain, remainder taken from reference TRBV29-1 and TRBJ2-6, is SAVISQKPSRDICQRGTSLTIQCQVDSQVTMMFWYRQQPGQSLTLIATANQGSEATYESGFVIDKFPISRPNLTFSTLTVSNMSPEDSSIYLCSVLRTGALSSGANVLTFGAGSRLTVL.

This clonotype has ten or more counts. This rearrangement joins TRBV5-6 to TRBJ1-6; D gene uncertain. Germline lookup yields CDR1 SGHDT and CDR2 YYEEEE. CDR3 length equals 15 residues. The V gene lost 2 bases and the J gene lost 4 bases, with 10 bases spanning the gap. CDR3 protein: CASSFSGGYNSPLHF. The DNA for the CDR3 is TGTGCCAGCAGCTTCAGTGGAGGGTATAATTCACCCCTCCACTTT.

V gene TRBV4-3 combines with J gene TRBJ1-4; 7 positions match TRBD1. The V gene end was trimmed by 4 bases and the J gene end by 5 bases; junction bases not matched to a gene: 10. The CDR3 covers 16 residues. CDR1 LGHNA and CDR2 YSLEER come from the germline V gene. For the CDR3, the DNA is TGCGCCAGCAGCCTTCTAACAGGGGTTGGCAATGAAAAACTGTTTTTT. It yields the protein CASSLLTGVGNEKLFF.

On this clonotype: A much larger clone is a single base away; this may be a read error. The chain combines TRBV28 with TRBJ2-6; D may be TRBD1 (6 bases). The germline V gene encodes CDR1 MDHEN and CDR2 SYDVKM. V was clipped by 2 bases and J by 2 bases, with 13 bases between them. This CDR3 has 17 residues. CDR3 bases: TGTGCCAGCAGTTTAAGGGACATTCGTACTGGGGCCAACGTCCTGACTTTC. Translated: CASSLRDIRTGANVLTF. Full variable domain (remainder filled in from reference TRBV28 and TRBJ2-6): DVKVTQSSRYLVKRTGEKVFLECVQDMDHENMFWYRQDPGLGLRLIYFSYDVKMKEKGDIPEGYSVSREKKERFSLILESASTNQTSMYLCASSLRDIRTGANVLTFGAGSRLTVL.

The chain carries TRBV27 and TRBJ2-7; D could derive from TRBD1 or TRBD2 (6 bases each). Germline V gives CDR1 MNHEY, CDR2 SMNVEV (reference sequence). V lost 8 bases and J lost 3, with 11 bases in between. This CDR3 has 12 residues. This CDR3 is CASRRGVYEQYF. The CDR3 region has the DNA TGTGCCAGCCGTAGGGGGGTCTACGAGCAGTACTTC.

This clonotype was found once. A read error is possible here, since a much larger clone lies one base away. The rearrangement uses TRBV29-1 and TRBJ2-5; the match to TRBD1 covers 7 bases. CDR3 length equals 12 residues. Looked up from germline, CDR1 is SQVTM and CDR2 is ANQGSEA. Trimming took 4 bases from V and 11 from J; bases not matched to a gene: 10. The CDR3 coding sequence is TGCAGCGTTGGGACAGGCCTGGAGGAGCAGTACTTC. This sequence encodes CSVGTGLEEQYF.

CDR3 nucleotides: TGTGCTAGTGGTCACAGGGCCACTAATGAAAAACTGTTTTTT. Translating it yields CASGHRATNEKLFF. V is TRBV12-5 and J is TRBJ1-4, with D possibly TRBD1 on 6 matching bases. V was pared by 5 bases and J by 2 bases, with 9 bases between. This CDR3 has 14 residues. In germline, CDR1 is LGHNT, CDR2 FRNRAP.

The chain employs TRBV5-1 and TRBJ2-3; 11 nucleotides agree with TRBD2. CDR3 length: 16 amino acids. The V and J ends lost 4 bases and 2 bases, in that order; junction bases with no gene match: 6. Germline loops: CDR1 SGHRS, CDR2 YFSETQ. The CDR3 loop reads CASSAGLADFTDTQYF. CDR3 in DNA: TGCGCCAGCAGCGCGGGACTAGCGGACTTCACAGATACGCAGTATTTT.

This clonotype was counted a few times. V usage is TRBV7-9 and J usage is TRBJ2-7; D is unclear. V gave up 1 base and J gave up 3 bases, with 16 bases separating them. The CDR3 is 16 residues long. Germline V gene sequence: CDR1 SEHNR, CDR2 FQNEAQ (reference sequence). The CDR3: CASSLVTSAARYEQYF. CDR3 in DNA: TGTGCCAGCAGCTTAGTAACATCGGCAGCCCGCTACGAGCAGTACTTC.

The rearrangement uses TRBV28 and TRBJ2-1; 12 positions agree with TRBD2. The J call is uncertain, as TRBJ2-7 better fits the DNA end. The CDR3 is 15 residues long. The germline V gene encodes CDR1 MDHEN and CDR2 SYDVKM. CDR3 nucleotides: TGTGCCAGCAGTTTAGGGACTAGCGGGTCCGGTGAGCAGTACTTC. Its protein product is CASSLGTSGSGEQYF.

The chain has TRBV30 and TRBJ1-1; TRBD1 is a possible D gene (6 bases). CDR3 length: 11 amino acids. The V end lost 3 bases, the J end lost 9 bases, and 11 bases lay between the germline ends. Per the germline V gene, CDR1 is GTSNPN and CDR2 is SVGIG (reference sequence). CDR3 in amino acids: CAWSPGGQAFF. The CDR3 nucleotides are TGTGCCTGGAGCCCTGGGGGGCAAGCTTTCTTT.

This clonotype turned up a few times. The rearrangement joins TRBV20-1 to TRBJ2-7; TRBD2 agrees at 8 bases. V dropped 5 bases and J dropped 7; count of bases not matched to a gene: 7. Germline-derived CDR1 and CDR2 are DFQATT and SNEGSKA (reference sequence). This CDR3 has 12 residues. CDR3 nucleotides: TGCAGTGCTGGGAGCGGGAGAGGTGAGCAGTACTTC. It yields the protein CSAGSGRGEQYF.

This chain connects TRBV18 to TRBJ2-7; D ambiguous. The germline CDR1 and CDR2 sequences are KGHSH and LQKENI. Trimming left V 3 bases short and J 4 bases short, with 10 bases between. The length of the CDR3 is 13 residues. The CDR3 nucleotides read TGTGCCAGCTCACCCACGATGGATTACGAGCAGTACTTC. Its translation is CASSPTMDYEQYF.